The 18 T cell receptor beta chains given below trace back to one sample, sequenced in a study of blood T cell repertoires in COVID-19. Clones were read by immunoSEQ multiplex PCR, and TCRdb kept only the in-frame ones, dropping some. The sample contains 300,000 to 450,000 clones, roughly 86% of which appear only once. Input material: peripheral blood. The receptors were gathered from a human donor with acute or convalescent COVID-19. The donor label of this sample is uncertain.

This clone was recorded a few times. This chain uses TRBV2 with TRBJ2-2, with 10 bases matching TRBD1. The CDR3 is 14 amino acids. The V gene's germline CDR1 is SNHLY and CDR2 FYNNEI. The V segment lost 4 bases and the J segment 6 bases; nucleotides outside the gene matches: 2. CDR3 in amino acids: CASSGQGAAGELFF. CDR3 bases: TGTGCCAGCAGTGGACAGGGGGCCGCCGGGGAGCTGTTTTTT.

This clone was recorded a few times. The V gene is TRBV10-1, the J gene TRBJ1-1; 7 bases agree with TRBD1. Germline V gene sequence: CDR1 WNHNN, CDR2 SYGVQD (reference sequence). V shed 7 bases, J shed 4 bases, and the junction held 6 bases outside the gene matches. The CDR3 is 13 residues long. The CDR3 here is CASNRQGGTEAFF. The CDR3, as DNA: TGCGCCAGCAACAGACAGGGTGGCACTGAAGCTTTCTTT.

This chain joins TRBV6-5 and TRBJ1-1, with unresolved D. This CDR3 comprises 14 residues. V was pared by 7 bases and J by 1 base, with 13 bases between. From germline, CDR1 is MNHEY and CDR2 SVGAGI. The CDR3 reads CASTLGLGNTEAFF. Written as DNA, the CDR3 is TGTGCCAGCACCTTAGGACTGGGGAACACTGAAGCTTTCTTT.

Only a few counts were recorded for this clone. The chain links TRBV5-4 to TRBJ2-1; possibly TRBD2 for D (5 bases). The CDR3 is made up of 14 amino acids. Trimming removed 4 bases at V and 6 bases at J, with 14 bases between. Germline CDR1 is SGHNT and CDR2 is YYREEE (reference sequence). The CDR3 reads CASSPTGIGNEQFF. The CDR3 nucleotides read TGTGCCAGCAGCCCGACCGGGATTGGCAATGAGCAGTTCTTC.

This clone was seen just once. The CDR3 is CASSPPAGGTEAFF. CDR3 bases: TGTGCCAGCTCACCGCCTGCCGGGGGCACTGAAGCTTTCTTT. The chain has TRBV18 and TRBJ1-1; possibly TRBD1 for D (5 bases). The V gene's germline CDR1 is KGHSH and CDR2 LQKENI. The V and J ends lost 3 bases and 4 bases respectively, with 12 bases between them. CDR3 length: 14 residues.

DNA for the CDR3: TGTGCCAGCAGCCAAACCGTACAGGGGTACGAGCAGTACTTC. It specifies CASSQTVQGYEQYF. The rearrangement links TRBV3-1 (or the pseudogene TRBV3-2) to TRBJ2-7; 7 bases are a match to TRBD1. This CDR3 comprises 14 residues. From germline, CDR1 is LGHDT and CDR2 YNNKEL (reference sequence). Trimming took 2 bases from V and 4 from J; bases not matched to a gene: 5.

CDR3 residues: CASSESRLAGETQYF. The CDR3 DNA sequence: TGCGCCAGCAGTGAGTCGCGACTAGCGGGAGAGACCCAGTACTTC. This chain joins TRBV10-1 and TRBJ2-5, with TRBD2 identical over 10 bases. This CDR3 has 15 residues. Germline CDR1 and CDR2: WNHNN and SYGVQD (reference sequence). Unmatched junction bases numbered 2, after V lost 0 bases and J lost 4 bases.

The chain has TRBV20-1 and TRBJ2-3; 8 bases are shared with TRBD2. J gave up 5 bases and V 3 bases, and 13 bases lay outside the gene matches. This CDR3 comprises 16 residues. Germline V gene lookup returns CDR1 DFQATT and CDR2 SNEGSKA (reference sequence). CDR3 protein: CSASSWGGRTRDTQYF. CDR3 DNA sequence: TGCAGTGCTAGTAGTTGGGGCGGGAGGACGAGAGATACGCAGTATTTT.

The V and J genes are TRBV7-9 and TRBJ2-5; D not certain. Trimming removed 0 bases at V and 1 base at J, with 9 bases between. Germline V gene sequence: CDR1 SEHNR, CDR2 FQNEAQ (reference sequence). CDR3 length equals 15 residues. The CDR3: CASSLASTPQETQYF. The CDR3 coding sequence is TGTGCCAGCAGCTTAGCTTCAACTCCCCAAGAGACCCAGTACTTC.

J is TRBJ1-2 and V is TRBV14, with D perhaps TRBD1 (5 bases). This CDR3 comprises 16 residues. CDR1 SGHDN and CDR2 FVKESK come from the germline V gene. Trimming cost V 5 bases and J 4 bases, with 20 bases left between them. The CDR3 DNA reads TGTGCCAGCAGCAAGGCAGGGTTAACCCCGCTCTATGGCTACACCTTC. Residues: CASSKAGLTPLYGYTF.

The J gene is TRBJ1-5, the V gene TRBV2; possibly TRBD1 for D (5 bases). Germline CDR1 SNHLY, CDR2 FYNNEI. Trimming took 8 bases from V and 1 from J, leaving 15 bases between them. The CDR3 has 15 amino acids. The CDR3 DNA follows: TGTGCCAGCCGATCCGGGCAGGGAAGCAATCAGCCCCAGCATTTT. It codes for CASRSGQGSNQPQHF.

V is TRBV20-1 and J is TRBJ2-7, with TRBD2 as a possible D gene (6 bases). The germline gives CDR1 DFQATT, CDR2 SNEGSKA (reference sequence). Trimming removed 3 bases from V and 7 bases from J, with 19 bases in between. The CDR3 runs to 14 residues. The CDR3 loop reads CSASAGRGSIEQYF. Here the CDR3 DNA reads TGCAGTGCTAGTGCCGGGAGAGGTTCTATAGAGCAGTACTTC.

The chain links TRBV19 to TRBJ1-1; weak D call: TRBD1 (5 bases). The CDR3 is made up of 12 amino acids. Germline lookup yields CDR1 LNHDA and CDR2 SQIVND (reference sequence). V shed 7 bases and J shed 7 bases, with 13 bases lying between them. CDR3 DNA: TGTGCCAGTACCGACTTTAGGGGTGAAGCTTTCTTT. It is translated as CASTDFRGEAFF. Full variable domain (outside the CDR3, taken from reference TRBV19 and TRBJ1-1): DGGITQSPKYLFRKEGQNVTLSCEQNLNHDAMYWYRQDPGQGLRLIYYSQIVNDFQKGDIAEGYSVSREKKESFPLTVTSAQKNPTAFYLCASTDFRGEAFFGQGTRLTVV.

This chain uses TRBV7-8 with TRBJ1-1; 9 bases match TRBD1. The trim removed 5 bases at V and 4 bases at J, leaving 5 bases unmatched. The CDR3 runs 14 residues. The germline V gene has CDR1 SGHVS and CDR2 FQNEAQ. The CDR3 sequence is CASSARQGVTEAFF. CDR3 bases: TGTGCCAGCAGCGCGCGACAGGGGGTCACTGAAGCTTTCTTT.

This clone appeared a single time. CDR3 coding DNA: TGTGCCAGCAGCCCCTTACTAGCGGTGAGGATACCTAGCACAGATACGCAGTATTTT. Encoded protein: CASSPLLAVRIPSTDTQYF. The genes are TRBV14 and TRBJ2-3; 8 bases align to TRBD2. V was clipped by 4 bases and J by 0 bases; unmatched bases: 15. The CDR3 is 19 residues long. Germline-derived CDR1 and CDR2 are SGHDN and FVKESK.

Note on this clone: The sample holds other DNA sequences that translate to the same CDR3. The chain links TRBV30 to TRBJ1-6; 7 nucleotides match TRBD1. This CDR3 has 13 residues. Germline-derived CDR1 and CDR2 are GTSNPN and SVGIG (reference sequence). Losses at the gene ends were 2 bases for V and 7 bases for J; bases not matched to a gene: 2. CDR3 in amino acids: CAWSPGGNSPLHF. The CDR3, as DNA: TGTGCCTGGAGTCCAGGGGGAAATTCACCCCTCCACTTT.

The chain is built from TRBV5-1 and TRBJ1-1; D gene uncertain. The CDR3 consists of 15 residues. The V and J ends lost 1 base and 0 bases respectively, with 10 bases between them. The germline CDR1 and CDR2 sequences are SGHRS and YFSETQ. The CDR3 nucleotides are TGCGCCAGCAGCTTGAGTACAGTCGTGAACACTGAAGCTTTCTTT. Residues: CASSLSTVVNTEAFF.

The gene calls are TRBV5-4 and TRBJ1-2; no clear D. Trimming stripped 3 bases from V and 4 bases from J, with 10 bases between. The CDR3 runs to 13 residues. Looked up from germline, CDR1 is SGHNT and CDR2 is YYREEE (reference sequence). As DNA, the CDR3 is TGTGCCAGCAGCTCGCCCAACTCCTATGGCTACACCTTC. Its translation: CASSSPNSYGYTF.